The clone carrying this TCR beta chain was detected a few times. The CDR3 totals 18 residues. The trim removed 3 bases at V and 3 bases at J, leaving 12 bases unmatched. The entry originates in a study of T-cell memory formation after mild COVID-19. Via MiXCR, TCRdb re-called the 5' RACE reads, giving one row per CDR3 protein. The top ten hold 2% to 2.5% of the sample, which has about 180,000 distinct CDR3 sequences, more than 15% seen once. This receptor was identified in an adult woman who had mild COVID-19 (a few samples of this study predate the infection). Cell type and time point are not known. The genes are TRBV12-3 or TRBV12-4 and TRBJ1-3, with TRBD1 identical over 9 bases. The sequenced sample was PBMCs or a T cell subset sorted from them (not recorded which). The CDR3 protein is CASSFTRRGQGLGNTIYF. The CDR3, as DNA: TGTGCCAGCAGTTTCACGCGCAGGGGACAGGGTCTTGGAAACACCATATATTTT.